The next 10 T cell receptor beta chains were all read from a single sample in a study of CD8 T cells in Susac syndrome. Random-hexamer reverse transcription was applied to roughly 0.5 to 1 ug RNA. MiXCR was run by TCRdb on the immunoSEQ multiplex PCR reads, yielding one entry per CDR3 protein. The sample records around 150,000 distinct CDR3 sequences, roughly 95% being singletons. Sequenced: CD4+ T cells from PBMCs. These TCRs come from a human donor with multiple sclerosis.

The table lists this clonotype with a few counts. This chain connects TRBV5-1 to TRBJ2-5; D uncertain. This CDR3 comprises 16 residues. Trimming cost V 0 bases and J 2 bases, with 14 bases left between them. Germline V gene lookup returns CDR1 SGHRS and CDR2 YFSETQ. CDR3 protein: CASSLAGTAHQETQYF. The CDR3, as DNA: TGCGCCAGCAGCTTGGCCGGAACAGCTCATCAAGAGACCCAGTACTTC.

This chain uses TRBV29-1 with TRBJ2-3; unclear D gene. Trimming left V 0 bases short and J 6 bases short, with 4 bases between. CDR3 size: 11 residues. CDR1 and CDR2 from the germline V gene are SQVTM and ANQGSEA. The CDR3 DNA reads TGCAGCGTTGAAGATACGGATACGCAGTATTTT. Protein: CSVEDTDTQYF.

The chain uses TRBV5-6 and TRBJ2-2; 7 bases align to TRBD1. Germline CDR1 reads SGHDT; CDR2 reads YYEEEE. This CDR3 has 15 amino acids. V shed 2 bases, J shed 5 bases, and the junction held 6 bases outside the gene matches. CDR3 amino acids: CASSLGDRITGELFF. The CDR3 DNA sequence: TGTGCCAGCAGCTTAGGGGACAGAATTACCGGGGAGCTGTTTTTT.

The V and J genes are TRBV5-1 and TRBJ2-3; no definite D call. Trimming took 0 bases from V and 0 from J, leaving 8 bases between them. The CDR3 is 15 residues long. The germline V gene has CDR1 SGHRS and CDR2 YFSETQ. This chain's CDR3 is CASSLVAVSTDTQYF. The CDR3 nucleotides read TGCGCCAGCAGCTTGGTCGCGGTGAGCACAGATACGCAGTATTTT. Looking up the rest from reference TRBV5-1 and TRBJ2-3 gives the full variable domain: KAGVTQTPRYLIKTRGQQVTLSCSPISGHRSVSWYQQTPGQGLQFLFEYFSETQRNKGNFPGRFSGRQFSNSRSEMNVSTLELGDSALYLCASSLVAVSTDTQYFGPGTRLTVL.

Only one count was recorded for this clonotype. The chain links TRBV5-4 to TRBJ1-1; TRBD1 is a possible D gene (5 bases). Germline V lookup: CDR1 SGHNT, CDR2 YYREEE (reference sequence). V was pared by 4 bases and J by 0 bases, with 16 bases between. This CDR3 has 16 amino acids. The CDR3 sequence is CASSPQGAVMNTEAFF. The CDR3 region has the DNA TGTGCCAGCAGCCCCCAAGGGGCAGTAATGAACACTGAAGCTTTCTTT.

This sequence joins TRBV20-1 and TRBJ2-3, with TRBD2 matching over 9 bases. Germline lookup yields CDR1 DFQATT and CDR2 SNEGSKA (reference sequence). V lost 6 bases and J lost 0; bases outside the gene matches: 10. The CDR3 length is 16 residues. The CDR3: CSAAGPTSGSTDTQYF. CDR3 sequence (DNA): TGCAGTGCCGCTGGGCCGACTAGCGGAAGCACAGATACGCAGTATTTT.

V gene TRBV9 combines with J gene TRBJ2-3; 7 positions match TRBD2. The CDR3 has 15 residues. Germline values: CDR1 SGDLS, CDR2 YYNGEE. J lost 4 bases, V lost 0 bases, and 5 bases had no gene match. The CDR3 DNA reads as TGTGCCAGCAGCGTAGATGGGGGAGGGCCAGATACGCAGTATTTT. Protein: CASSVDGGGPDTQYF.

This clonotype was seen just once. This sequence joins TRBV19 and TRBJ1-5, with D possibly being TRBD1 (6 bases). The CDR3 totals 14 residues. From germline, CDR1 is LNHDA and CDR2 SQIVND (reference sequence). The germline V and J ends were trimmed by 7 bases and 3 bases, with 13 bases remaining between them. The CDR3 loop reads CASTWGGHNQPQHF. For the CDR3, the DNA is TGTGCCAGTACATGGGGGGGACACAATCAGCCCCAGCATTTT.

The chain couples TRBV7-9 to TRBJ2-6; D call uncertain. Trimming left V 1 base short and J 4 bases short, with 11 bases between. Per germline, CDR1 SEHNR and CDR2 FQNEAQ (reference sequence). The CDR3 spans 16 residues. The chain's CDR3 is CASSLEVGSGANVLTF. The CDR3 DNA sequence: TGTGCCAGCAGCTTAGAGGTGGGGTCCGGGGCCAACGTCCTGACTTTC. The full variable domain, its missing parts supplied by reference TRBV7-9 and TRBJ2-6, is DTGVSQNPRHKITKRGQNVTFRCDPISEHNRLYWYRQTLGQGPEFLTYFQNEAQLEKSRLLSDRFSAERPKGSFSTLEIQRTEQGDSAMYLCASSLEVGSGANVLTFGAGSRLTVL.

The gene calls are TRBV7-9 and TRBJ2-1; 11 bases line up with TRBD2. Unmatched junction bases numbered 3, after V lost 5 bases and J lost 6 bases. Germline V gene sequence: CDR1 SEHNR, CDR2 FQNEAQ (reference sequence). The CDR3 loop spans 14 amino acids. The CDR3 coding sequence is TGTGCCAGCAGCCCCCTAGCGGGAGGCAATGAGCAGTTCTTC. Translating gives CASSPLAGGNEQFF.